This T cell receptor beta chain was observed in a study of T cells in Graves' hyperthyroidism and ophthalmopathy. Germline CDR1 SEHNR, CDR2 FQNEAQ (reference sequence). This CDR3 is 16 amino acids long. Losses at the gene ends were 3 bases for V and 4 bases for J; bases not matched to a gene: 10. This clonotype was observed many times. Amplification of TCR beta CDR3 regions was performed using RNA transcripts as template. The study used the HTBI primer set for a first-round RT-PCR of the TCR CDR3. Using its own MiXCR run on the multiplex PCR reads, TCRdb lists one record per CDR3 protein. The sample lists fewer than 400,000 distinct CDR3 sequences, just under 25% occurring once.

The sequence derives from a man between 50 and 59 years old with Graves' hyperthyroidism. This chain uses TRBV7-9 with TRBJ2-5, with 8 bases aligning to TRBD1. The source material was blood. CDR3 nucleotide sequence: TGTGCCAGCAGCTTGACAGGGGATGCGACGGGAGAGACCCAGTACTTC. It is translated as CASSLTGDATGETQYF.